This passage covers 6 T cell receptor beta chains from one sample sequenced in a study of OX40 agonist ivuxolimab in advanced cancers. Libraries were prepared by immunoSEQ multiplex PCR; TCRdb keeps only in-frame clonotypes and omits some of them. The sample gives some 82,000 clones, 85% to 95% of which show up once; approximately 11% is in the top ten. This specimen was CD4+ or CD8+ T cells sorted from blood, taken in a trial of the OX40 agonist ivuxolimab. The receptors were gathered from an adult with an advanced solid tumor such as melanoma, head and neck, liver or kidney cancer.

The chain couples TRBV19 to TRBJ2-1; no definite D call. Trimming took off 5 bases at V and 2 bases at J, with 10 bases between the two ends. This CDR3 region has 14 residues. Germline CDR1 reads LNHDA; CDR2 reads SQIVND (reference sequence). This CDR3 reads CASSSSGTYNEQFF. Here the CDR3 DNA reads TGTGCCAGTAGTTCAAGTGGGACCTACAATGAGCAGTTCTTC.

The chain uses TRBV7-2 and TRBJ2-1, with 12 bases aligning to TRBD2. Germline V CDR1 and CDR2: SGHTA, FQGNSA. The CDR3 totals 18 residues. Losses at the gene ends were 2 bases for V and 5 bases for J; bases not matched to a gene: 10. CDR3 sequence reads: CASSLLALAGGSNNEQFF. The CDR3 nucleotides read TGTGCCAGCAGCTTATTGGCTCTAGCGGGAGGGAGCAACAATGAGCAGTTCTTC.

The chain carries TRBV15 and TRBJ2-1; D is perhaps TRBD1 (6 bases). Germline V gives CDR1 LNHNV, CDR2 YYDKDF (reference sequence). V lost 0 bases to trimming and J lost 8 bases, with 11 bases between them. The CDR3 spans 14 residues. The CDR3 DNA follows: TGTGCCACCAGCAGAGACAGGGGATGGGATGAGCAGTTCTTC. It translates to CATSRDRGWDEQFF.

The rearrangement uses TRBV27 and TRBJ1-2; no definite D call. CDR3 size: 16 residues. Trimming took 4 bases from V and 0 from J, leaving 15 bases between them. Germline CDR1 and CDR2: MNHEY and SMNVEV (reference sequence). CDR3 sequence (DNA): TGTGCCAGCAGTTCTCCGTCCGGGGTCTCTAACTATGGCTACACCTTC. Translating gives CASSSPSGVSNYGYTF.

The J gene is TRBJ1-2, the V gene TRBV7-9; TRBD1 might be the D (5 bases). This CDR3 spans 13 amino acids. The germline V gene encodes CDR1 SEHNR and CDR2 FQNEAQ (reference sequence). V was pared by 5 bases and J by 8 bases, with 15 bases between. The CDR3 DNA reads TGTGCCAGCAGCCCCCGGGACCTCGGGGGCTACACCTTC. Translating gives CASSPRDLGGYTF. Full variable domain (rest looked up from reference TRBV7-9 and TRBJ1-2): DTGVSQNPRHKITKRGQNVTFRCDPISEHNRLYWYRQTLGQGPEFLTYFQNEAQLEKSRLLSDRFSAERPKGSFSTLEIQRTEQGDSAMYLCASSPRDLGGYTFGSGTRLTVV.

CDR3 region: CASSLSFSGYNSPLHF. Written as DNA, the CDR3 is TGTGCCAGCAGCCTGTCGTTCTCAGGGTATAATTCACCCCTCCACTTT. J is TRBJ1-6 and V is TRBV5-6; TRBD1 might be the D (5 bases). V was trimmed by 4 bases and J by 4 bases, leaving 15 bases between them. Looked up from germline, CDR1 is SGHDT and CDR2 is YYEEEE. CDR3 size: 16 residues. The entire variable domain, with the rest obtained from reference TRBV5-6 and TRBJ1-6, is as follows: DAGVTQSPTHLIKTRGQQVTLRCSPKSGHDTVSWYQQALGQGPQFIFQYYEEEERQRGNFPDRFSGHQFPNYSSELNVNALLLGDSALYLCASSLSFSGYNSPLHFGNGTRLTVT.